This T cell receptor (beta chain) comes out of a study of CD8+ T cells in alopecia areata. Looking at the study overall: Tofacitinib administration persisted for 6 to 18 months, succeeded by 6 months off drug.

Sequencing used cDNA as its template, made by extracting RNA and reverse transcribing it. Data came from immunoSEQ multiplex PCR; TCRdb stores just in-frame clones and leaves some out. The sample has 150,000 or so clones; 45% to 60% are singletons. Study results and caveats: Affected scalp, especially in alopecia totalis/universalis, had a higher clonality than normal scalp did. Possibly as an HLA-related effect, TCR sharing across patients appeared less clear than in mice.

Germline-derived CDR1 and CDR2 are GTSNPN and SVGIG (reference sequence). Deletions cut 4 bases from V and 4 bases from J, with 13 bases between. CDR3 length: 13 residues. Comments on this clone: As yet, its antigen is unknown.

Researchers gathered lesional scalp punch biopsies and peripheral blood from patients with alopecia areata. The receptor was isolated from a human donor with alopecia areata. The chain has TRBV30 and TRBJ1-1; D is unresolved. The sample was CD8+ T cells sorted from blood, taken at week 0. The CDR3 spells CAWNLLRGTEAFF. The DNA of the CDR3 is TGTGCCTGGAATCTGCTGCGGGGCACTGAAGCTTTCTTT.